Given below is one T cell receptor (beta chain) in context. Its antigen is unknown. No base qualities exist here, and no much larger clone lies one base off it. From its cysteine to its phenylalanine, the CDR3 spans 16 amino acids. Solely the CDR3 DNA is kept, with 48 bases framed from the first base. The germline V end is reduced by 2 bases and the J end by 5 bases; junction bases left unmatched: 11. The germline V gene (reference sequence) yields MNHEY for CDR1 and SMNVEV for CDR2. This sample is drawn from a study of beta chain features in type 1 diabetes (dated by TCRdb to 2016 to 2018). General notes on the study: Mean age, gender distribution, total cell number and subset yield did not differ between patients and healthy donors. A total of roughly 98,000,000 sorted cells were examined across all samples, and a strong correlation was observed between cell number per subset and RNA yield. Regulatory and stem cell-like memory subsets were obtained from only 8 patients and roughly 8 healthy donors, while naive and central memory subsets were obtained from all 28 donors. In the study, recently diagnosed type 1 diabetes patients and matched healthy donors were compared on the TCRB repertoires of their sorted circulating CD4+ T cell subsets.

A single peripheral blood draw of approximately 100 mL on average was collected from each donor into heparinised tubes. A BD FACSAria II and a panel including CD45RO, CCR7, CD25, CD127, CD95 and CD27 were used to sort naive, central memory, regulatory and stem cell-like memory CD4+ T cells. A purity above 95% was achieved for all sorted populations. PBMCs were isolated right away by Lymphoprep density gradient centrifugation and were stained directly, without culture. To minimize batch effects, samples were stained and sorted in pairs, one healthy donor with one patient per experiment. Results the study describes overall, beyond this receptor: PCR might favor shorter templates, but patient and control samples were amplified and corrected together, so any skew would affect both groups equally. In all four CD4+ subsets, TCRB CDR3 length was moderately but significantly shorter in type 1 diabetes patients. The naive, central memory and regulatory TCRB repertoires appeared to resemble one another more closely among patients than among healthy donors. Fewer insertions and more nucleotide deletions at VDJ recombination sites were observed in patients with type 1 diabetes, implying thymic rearrangement abnormalities. Because cDNA rather than genomic DNA was sequenced, highly expressing activated cells could have been over-represented, although no difference in activation and CD3 levels was found between groups. Because small numbers of individuals were included in the HLA sub-analyses, any influence of HLA type on TCRB rearrangement was left unresolved.

All of the isolated RNA was reverse transcribed with the High Capacity cDNA Reverse Transcription Kit, so expressed TCRB transcripts were sequenced. Naive, central memory and regulatory T cell samples underwent deep immunoSEQ sequencing, averaging roughly 3.5 million total reads per sample. Sorted cells were lysed in RLT buffer and RNA was extracted with DNase-treated RNeasy Micro or Mini kits, depending on cell number. Each cell subset was processed separately to prevent cross-contamination, with patient and healthy donor samples processed together. The immunoSEQ multiplex PCR was used to amplify TCRB sequences from cDNA, generating 87-bp fragments that spanned the CDR3 region. Sequencing of the amplicons was performed on the Illumina HiSeq platform. The authors' pipeline ran thus. PCR bias was corrected computationally using synthetic template baselines, and reads within Hamming distance 2 were collapsed, with unmergeable singletons discarded. Reads were aligned against IMGT so that V, D and J genes, CDR3 length and insertions or deletions at six rearrangement sites could be assigned. Within each subset, clonotype counts were normalized to sorted cell number, after which true diversity and Gini coefficients were computed with the tcR R package. The overlap coefficient, calculated on TCRB nucleotide sequences, was used to measure repertoire sharing. The table was pulled from immuneACCESS by TCRdb, which kept in-frame rearrangements only. Such tables lose some clones; where checked, under half of the loss comes from unresolved V genes, and the rest has no known cause. The V and J calls and clone size are taken from that table; D and trimming were inferred from the DNA. This sample has about 40,000 clones in its table, and approximately 50% of those were observed once. Around 0.7% of the sample goes to the ten largest clones.

The chain links TRBV27 with TRBJ2-7; 8 central bases correspond to TRBD2. Sequencing was done on a sample of central memory CD4+ T cells from blood. This TCR was recovered from a woman between 18 and 29 years old in good health. CDR3 region: CASSLRSGTRLDEQYF. The base sequence is TGTGCCAGCAGTTTAAGGTCTGGGACTAGACTCGACGAGCAGTACTTC.